A single sample is the source of the 15 T cell receptor beta chains below, sequenced in a study of blood T cells in healthy people across ages. It was with a sample-barcoded 5' primer and a J-beta primer mix that a second PCR of about 6 to 12 cycles was run. TCRdb fed the 5' RACE reads into MiXCR, producing one record per CDR3 protein. The sample lists hundreds of thousands of distinct CDR3 sequences; less than 40% were seen once. Sequencing was carried out using blood. Receptor source: a woman older than 75 in good health.

With respect to this clonotype: A read error is possible here, since a much larger clone lies one base away. The V call is TRBV20-1, the J call TRBJ2-3; D is uncertain. The CDR3 has 13 amino acids. Looked up from germline, CDR1 is DFQATT and CDR2 is SNEGSKA (reference sequence). The germline V and J ends were trimmed by 8 bases and 1 base, with 13 bases remaining between them. This chain's CDR3 is CSTRRVGTDTQYF. CDR3 in DNA: TGCAGTACCCGAAGGGTGGGCACAGATACGCAGTATTTT.

Concerning this clonotype: One base away lies a much larger clone, so this may be a sequencing read error. The CDR3 bases are TGTGCCAGCAGTGCAGAGGGACAGGGGGCGGCCGAGCAGTACTTC. This encodes CASSAEGQGAAEQYF. The J gene is TRBJ2-4, the V gene TRBV28, with 12 bases identical to TRBD1. The end of the DNA fits TRBJ2-7 better, so the J call may be wrong. This CDR3 spans 15 amino acids. CDR1 MDHEN and CDR2 SYDVKM come from the germline V gene.

Only a few counts were recorded for this clonotype. V gene TRBV11-1 combines with J gene TRBJ2-5; 8 nucleotides line up with TRBD1. This CDR3 contains 15 residues. Unmatched junction bases numbered 8, after V lost 4 bases and J lost 4 bases. Germline CDR1 reads SGHAT; CDR2 reads FQDESV (reference sequence). CDR3 nucleotide sequence: TGTGCCAGCAGCTGGAGGACAGGGTTAGGAGAGACCCAGTACTTC. Protein sequence: CASSWRTGLGETQYF.

CDR3 nucleotide sequence: TGTGCCAGCTCACCAGTCGCATCGGGACCACCCGAAAAACTGTTTTTT. This gives the protein CASSPVASGPPEKLFF. The rearrangement joins TRBV18 to TRBJ1-4, with a possible D match to TRBD1 (5 bases). Germline-derived CDR1 and CDR2 are KGHSH and LQKENI. This CDR3 contains 16 residues. The V end was cut by 2 bases, the J end by 8 bases, with 18 bases between.

Ten or more counts support this clonotype. The rearrangement joins TRBV5-1 to TRBJ1-6, with D perhaps matching TRBD1 (6 bases). The V and J ends lost 0 bases and 8 bases respectively, with 12 bases between them. This CDR3 contains 15 residues. Germline V lookup: CDR1 SGHRS, CDR2 YFSETQ. DNA of the CDR3: TGCGCCAGCAGCTTGGACGTGGGGGCTGATTCACCCCTCCACTTT. Translating it yields CASSLDVGADSPLHF.

In regard to this clonotype: Mismatch with germline at one junction end may stem from a read error. CDR3 in DNA: TGTGCCCGCAGGATGTCCATGAACGCTGAAGCTTTCTTT. It is translated as CARRMSMNAEAFF. V is TRBV6-6 and J is TRBJ1-1; D is unclear. There are 13 residues in the CDR3. Germline CDR1 is MNHNY and CDR2 is SVGAGI (reference sequence).

This clonotype has ten or more counts. V and J are TRBV6-6 and TRBJ2-1; 10 nucleotides line up with TRBD1. V dropped 6 bases and J dropped 7; count of bases not matched to a gene: 9. Germline CDR1 and CDR2: MNHNY and SVGAGI (reference sequence). CDR3 length equals 15 residues. The CDR3 sequence is CASSPGTGAINEQFF. The CDR3 DNA sequence: TGTGCCAGCAGCCCAGGGACAGGGGCCATTAATGAGCAGTTCTTC.

This clonotype was recorded many times. The V call is TRBV28, the J call TRBJ2-5, with 9 nucleotides matching TRBD1. V gave up 5 bases and J gave up 5 bases; unmatched junction bases: 9. CDR1 MDHEN and CDR2 SYDVKM come from the germline V gene. The CDR3 has 15 amino acids. CDR3 protein: CASSPGTGPEETQYF. The CDR3 nucleotides are TGTGCCAGCAGTCCTGGGACAGGGCCGGAGGAGACCCAGTACTTC.

This clonotype was detected many times. V gene TRBV12-5 combines with J gene TRBJ1-4; 8 nucleotides agree with TRBD1. From germline, CDR1 is LGHNT and CDR2 FRNRAP. This CDR3 spans 15 amino acids. Trimming removed 4 bases from V and 2 bases from J; junction bases left unmatched: 3. The CDR3 DNA follows: TGTGCTAGTGGTTGCCGGACAGGGACTAATGAAAAACTGTTTTTT. Amino acid sequence: CASGCRTGTNEKLFF.

This clonotype was counted at least ten times. V usage is TRBV6-1 and J usage is TRBJ2-1; 8 positions agree with TRBD1. V trimming: 6 bases; J trimming: 6 bases; junction bases outside the gene matches: 13. This CDR3 comprises 16 residues. CDR1 and CDR2 from the germline V gene are MNHNS and SASEGT. CDR3 bases: TGTGCCAGCAGCATTAAAGGACAGGGAAGTTCCAATGAGCAGTTCTTC. Translated, it gives CASSIKGQGSSNEQFF.

This clonotype was picked up a small number of times. V usage is TRBV9 and J usage is TRBJ1-5; D gene ambiguous. V dropped 4 bases and J dropped 5 bases, with 10 bases sitting between them. This CDR3 comprises 13 residues. Germline V gene data show CDR1 as SGDLS and CDR2 as YYNGEE. The CDR3 nucleotides are TGTGCCAGCAGCACCAGCGACGATCAGCCCCAGCATTTT. The encoded protein is CASSTSDDQPQHF.

This clonotype was seen ten or more times. V is TRBV7-9 and J is TRBJ1-5; D unresolved. The CDR3 spans 13 residues. V shed 1 base and J shed 4 bases, with 5 bases lying between them. Germline loops: CDR1 SEHNR, CDR2 FQNEAQ (reference sequence). The chain's CDR3 is CASSLVGNQPQHF. The CDR3 coding sequence is TGTGCCAGCAGCTTAGTGGGGAATCAGCCCCAGCATTTT.

V is TRBV7-9 and J is TRBJ2-3; D is unclear. The CDR3 length is 16 residues. The V gene lost 2 bases and the J gene lost 1 base, with 13 bases spanning the gap. The germline CDR1 and CDR2 sequences are SEHNR and FQNEAQ (reference sequence). The CDR3 loop reads CASSLSYGLGTDTQYF. The DNA of the CDR3 is TGTGCCAGCAGCTTATCTTACGGCCTTGGCACAGATACGCAGTATTTT.

The rearrangement links TRBV20-1 to TRBJ2-7, with 12 nucleotides matching TRBD1. Trimming at V came to 6 bases and at J to 7 bases, leaving 16 bases not matched to a gene. The CDR3 is made up of 16 amino acids. CDR1 is DFQATT, CDR2 SNEGSKA, per germline (reference sequence). In DNA, the CDR3 is TGCAGTGCCACCAAAGGGACAGGGGGCTTATACAATGAGCAGTACTTC. This codes for CSATKGTGGLYNEQYF.

About this clonotype: Mismatch with germline at one junction end may stem from a read error. The V and J genes are TRBV11-2 and TRBJ2-4; 10 nucleotides agree with TRBD2. The CDR3 sequence is 16 residues long. Germline V gene data show CDR1 as SGHAT and CDR2 as FQNNGV. The CDR3 DNA follows: TGTGCCAGCAGCTTTAAGAGCGGGGGGGCCAAAACCATTCAGTACTTC. This sequence encodes CASSFKSGGAKTIQYF.